What follows is one T cell receptor beta chain and its context. Reverse transcription of roughly 0.45 to 1 ug RNA used random hexamers. TCRdb reanalysed the immunoSEQ multiplex PCR reads using MiXCR and keeps one entry per CDR3 protein. The sample has around 180,000 distinct CDR3 sequences, approximately 93% seen once. The data belong to a study of CD8 T cells in Susac syndrome. V lost 6 bases, J lost 3 bases, and 12 bases lay in between. Germline V lookup: CDR1 MNHNY, CDR2 SVGAGI (reference sequence). The CDR3 is 14 amino acids. The chain joins TRBV6-6 to TRBJ2-4; D is possibly TRBD1 (5 bases). The origin of this receptor is a human donor with multiple sclerosis. Input material: CD4+ T cells from PBMCs. The CDR3 DNA sequence: TGTGCCAGCAGCAGGGCAGTCGGCAAAAACATTCAGTACTTC. It translates to CASSRAVGKNIQYF.